Listed here are 10 T cell receptor beta chains from one sample, sequenced in a study of CD8 T cells in Susac syndrome. The RNA input was about 0.5 to 1 ug, and it was reverse transcribed with random hexamers. TCRdb independently ran MiXCR on the immunoSEQ multiplex PCR reads; one entry per CDR3 protein. Among about 120,000 distinct CDR3 sequences, about 94% were seen once, and the ten largest hold 0.21%. The sequenced material came from CD8+ T cells from PBMCs. All receptors come from a human donor with Susac syndrome.

This chain uses TRBV29-1 with TRBJ1-5; 10 bases align to TRBD1. The CDR3 totals 17 residues. V was clipped by 7 bases and J by 1 base; unmatched bases: 13. Germline CDR1 SQVTM, CDR2 ANQGSEA. Written as DNA, the CDR3 is TGCAGCGGGGTAAGGGACAGGGGATGTAAGAGCAATCAGCCCCAGCATTTT. Its translation is CSGVRDRGCKSNQPQHF.

This clonotype was observed once. V gene TRBV11-1 combines with J gene TRBJ2-3; perhaps TRBD2 as D (5 bases). There are 15 residues in the CDR3. Germline assignment: CDR1 SGHAT and CDR2 FQDESV (reference sequence). V lost 3 bases, J lost 2 bases, and 12 bases lay in between. As DNA, the CDR3 is TGTGCCAGCAGCTTTGGGGTCGGGGACACAGATACGCAGTATTTT. As protein: CASSFGVGDTDTQYF.

This rearrangement joins TRBV7-8 to TRBJ2-3; weak D call: TRBD2 (5 bases). Trimming left V 1 base short and J 5 bases short, with 19 bases between. The CDR3 consists of 17 residues. Germline V gene data show CDR1 as SGHVS and CDR2 as FQNEAQ. CDR3 residues: CASSLVFIAGLGDTQYF. For the CDR3, the DNA is TGTGCCAGCAGCTTAGTTTTTATTGCGGGCCTGGGAGATACGCAGTATTTT.

The V gene is TRBV20-1, the J gene TRBJ1-1, with TRBD1 identical over 8 bases. Germline V CDR1 and CDR2: DFQATT, SNEGSKA (reference sequence). This CDR3 has 13 residues. CDR3 region: CRVTGQGNTEAFF. In nucleotides, the CDR3 is TGCAGGGTAACCGGACAGGGAAACACTGAAGCTTTCTTT.

J is TRBJ2-1 and V is TRBV28, with D hard to call. The CDR3 loop spans 15 amino acids. In germline, CDR1 is MDHEN, CDR2 SYDVKM. V was shortened by 5 bases and J by 5 bases, with 16 bases between the two germline ends. CDR3 coding DNA: TGTGCCAGCAGTCCCCCCCCGAGGTGGGACAATGAGCAGTTCTTC. Translating gives CASSPPPRWDNEQFF.

This chain links TRBV7-9 with TRBJ1-2, with 8 bases fitting TRBD1. The CDR3 spans 16 residues. Germline loops: CDR1 SEHNR, CDR2 FQNEAQ (reference sequence). V lost 2 bases and J lost 6; bases outside the gene matches: 11. CDR3 sequence reads: CASSLRADRERDGYTF. The CDR3, as DNA: TGTGCCAGCAGCTTAAGGGCGGACAGGGAGAGGGATGGCTACACCTTC. The complete variable domain, with remaining parts taken from reference TRBV7-9 and TRBJ1-2, reads DTGVSQNPRHKITKRGQNVTFRCDPISEHNRLYWYRQTLGQGPEFLTYFQNEAQLEKSRLLSDRFSAERPKGSFSTLEIQRTEQGDSAMYLCASSLRADRERDGYTFGSGTRLTVV.

The chain recombines TRBV5-6 with TRBJ1-1; no definite D call. V was shortened by 0 bases and J by 4 bases, with 7 bases between the two germline ends. The V gene's germline CDR1 is SGHDT and CDR2 YYEEEE. This CDR3 has 13 residues. The CDR3 spells CASSLGEATEAFF. The CDR3 bases are TGTGCCAGCAGCTTGGGGGAGGCCACTGAAGCTTTCTTT.

The chain uses TRBV12-5 and TRBJ1-6, with 7 bases identical to TRBD1. V was pared by 4 bases and J by 4 bases, with 4 bases of the junction left unmatched. The CDR3 totals 15 residues. Germline V gives CDR1 LGHNT, CDR2 FRNRAP. CDR3 DNA sequence: TGTGCTAGTGGTTCCGGGGACAGTTATAATTCACCCCTCCACTTT. It specifies CASGSGDSYNSPLHF.

This rearrangement joins TRBV5-6 to TRBJ2-7; 12 nucleotides agree with TRBD2. Germline-derived CDR1 and CDR2 are SGHDT and YYEEEE. Trimming removed 4 bases from V and 3 bases from J; junction bases left unmatched: 5. The CDR3 runs to 15 residues. Here the CDR3 reads CASSAGLAGNYEQYF. The CDR3 nucleotides are TGTGCCAGCAGCGCCGGACTAGCGGGGAACTACGAGCAGTACTTC.

This clonotype was seen just once. The chain carries TRBV27 and TRBJ2-7; D unclear. Germline V gene data show CDR1 as MNHEY and CDR2 as SMNVEV (reference sequence). The CDR3 contains 15 residues. With 5 bases removed from V and 2 bases from J, the gap between germline ends came to 16 bases. The CDR3 DNA reads as TGTGCCAGCAGTACCCAACCTTCAGACACCTACGAGCAGTACTTC. Its translation is CASSTQPSDTYEQYF.